This entry concerns a single T cell receptor beta chain. Its antigen is not known. The sample belongs to a study of graft-versus-host responses after intestinal transplantation. Study as a whole: All recipients were transplanted with multivisceral, liver-intestinal, or isolated intestinal grafts. Recipients uniformly received anti-thymocyte globulin induction, followed by tacrolimus and steroids for three to four years. Overall study findings and caveats: Levels of circulating GvH clones at their peak were associated with early post-transplant HvG declines. Patients who carried graft-donor T cell macrochimerism also had high graft-versus-host to host-versus-graft clonal ratios in their allografts.

Measured with immunoSEQ multiplex PCR; TCRdb has only the in-frame clones, and not every one. In the table there are tens of thousands of clones, about 94% of which are singletons. This clonotype was sampled from a human donor who was the organ donor for an intestinal transplant. The input for sequencing was unstimulated CD4+ T cells sorted from spleen or lymph node cells, taken before transplant.

The CDR3 nucleotides read TGTGCCAGTAGTTTGTCCCTACAGGGAAATGAAAAACTGTTTTTT. This translates into CASSLSLQGNEKLFF. The chain employs TRBV19 and TRBJ1-4; D may be TRBD1 (6 bases). Germline loops: CDR1 LNHDA, CDR2 SQIVND (reference sequence). V dropped 5 bases and J dropped 5 bases, with 15 bases sitting between them. The CDR3 is made up of 15 amino acids.